The 11 T cell receptor beta chains presented below share a single source sample, sequenced in a study of cytomegalovirus exposure and HLA in healthy donors. This PCR relied on a set of 60 Vbeta primers and 13 Jbeta primers. TCRdb keeps only in-frame clones here, not all; method: immunoSEQ multiplex PCR. The sample consists of more than 110,000 clones, around a tenth of them appearing once. Sequenced input: PBMCs. Receptors originate from a man between 50 and 59 years old in good health and CMV-seronegative.

This clone was detected only a few times. The chain has TRBV19 and TRBJ1-1; tentatively, D is TRBD1 (6 bases). Trimming cost V 5 bases and J 7 bases, with 26 bases left between them. Germline CDR1 LNHDA, CDR2 SQIVND (reference sequence). This CDR3 contains 17 residues. The CDR3 bases are TGTGCCAGTAGTGCCCCCGGTGGGGGCCCAAAACAGAATGAAGCTTTCTTT. Protein product: CASSAPGGGPKQNEAFF. Drawing the rest from reference TRBV19 and TRBJ1-1, the complete variable domain is DGGITQSPKYLFRKEGQNVTLSCEQNLNHDAMYWYRQDPGQGLRLIYYSQIVNDFQKGDIAEGYSVSREKKESFPLTVTSAQKNPTAFYLCASSAPGGGPKQNEAFFGQGTRLTVV.

This clone was observed a few times. This chain links TRBV25-1 with TRBJ2-5; 9 bases line up with TRBD1. Germline loops: CDR1 MGHDK, CDR2 SYGVNS. This CDR3 region has 14 residues. Trimming cost V 6 bases and J 10 bases; bases outside gene matches: 12. The chain's CDR3 is CASSPGQGPRGQYF. CDR3 bases: TGTGCCAGCAGCCCAGGACAGGGGCCCCGGGGCCAGTACTTC.

The chain uses TRBV6-5 and TRBJ2-3; D perhaps matches TRBD1 (5 bases). Germline V lookup: CDR1 MNHEY, CDR2 SVGAGI. The CDR3 has 13 residues. V lost 7 bases, J lost 3 bases, and 11 bases lay in between. The CDR3 coding sequence is TGTGCCAGCACCTCAGCAGGGACAGATACGCAGTATTTT. Its translation: CASTSAGTDTQYF.

The J gene is TRBJ1-1, the V gene TRBV5-6; D is possibly TRBD1 (5 bases). Germline lookup yields CDR1 SGHDT and CDR2 YYEEEE. Deletions cut 1 base from V and 12 bases from J, with 16 bases between. This CDR3 is built from 13 residues. For the CDR3, the DNA is TGTGCCAGCAGCTTGAGGGACTTTTACGTGACTTTCTTT. Translated, it gives CASSLRDFYVTFF.

As regards this clone: Other DNA sequences in the same sample also yield this CDR3. The V call is TRBV11-2, the J call TRBJ2-5; TRBD2 matches 7 bases. Germline lookup yields CDR1 SGHAT and CDR2 FQNNGV. The V gene end was trimmed by 3 bases and the J gene end by 4 bases; junction bases not matched to a gene: 5. The CDR3 spans 14 residues. The DNA of the CDR3 is TGTGCCAGCAGCTTTGGATTAGCGGGAGAGACCCAGTACTTC. As protein: CASSFGLAGETQYF.

J is TRBJ1-3 and V is TRBV10-1, with 7 bases identical to TRBD1. Losses at the gene ends were 10 bases for V and 2 bases for J; bases not matched to a gene: 5. In germline, CDR1 is WNHNN, CDR2 SYGVQD (reference sequence). The CDR3 has 13 residues. CDR3 bases: TGCGCCATCCCGACAGGGACTGGAAACACCATATATTTT. It specifies CAIPTGTGNTIYF.

This clone came up a few times. CDR3 in DNA: TGCAGCGTCAAGACAGGGTCGGTCAATTCACCCCTCCACTTT. Protein product: CSVKTGSVNSPLHF. The rearrangement links TRBV29-1 to TRBJ1-6; 7 bases are a match to TRBD1. The ends lost 6 bases at V and 7 bases at J; junction bases unmatched: 9. The CDR3 is 14 residues long. The germline CDR1 and CDR2 sequences are SQVTM and ANQGSEA.

With regard to this clone: A junction boundary mismatches the germline segment, possibly from a read error. V is TRBV5-6 and J is TRBJ1-2; the D is unclear. The length of the CDR3 is 14 residues. CDR1 SGHDT and CDR2 YYEEEE come from the germline V gene. The CDR3 DNA reads as TGTGCCAGCAGCTTGGCGGGGATACCCTATGGCTACGCCTTC. It translates to CASSLAGIPYGYAF.

Only a few counts were recorded for this clone. The V call is TRBV29-1, the J call TRBJ1-3; TRBD1 might be the D (5 bases). CDR3 length equals 13 residues. Trimming stripped 4 bases from V and 0 bases from J, with 7 bases between. The germline V gene has CDR1 SQVTM and CDR2 ANQGSEA. The CDR3 protein is CSVGQGSGNTIYF. In DNA form, the CDR3 reads TGCAGCGTTGGGCAGGGCTCTGGAAACACCATATATTTT.

J is TRBJ2-3 and V is TRBV7-2; 7 positions match TRBD1. The CDR3 loop spans 14 amino acids. Trimming cost V 4 bases and J 6 bases; bases outside gene matches: 7. Germline V gene data show CDR1 as SGHTA and CDR2 as FQGNSA. CDR3 amino acids: CASSSGQPRDTQYF. The CDR3 DNA follows: TGTGCCAGCAGCTCGGGACAGCCCAGGGATACGCAGTATTTT. Using reference TRBV7-2 and TRBJ2-3 for the parts outside the CDR3, the full variable domain is GAGVSQSPSNKVTEKGKDVELRCDPISGHTALYWYRQSLGQGLEFLIYFQGNSAPDKSGLPSDRFSAERTGGSVSTLTIQRTQQEDSAVYLCASSSGQPRDTQYFGPGTRLTVL.

This chain links TRBV29-1 with TRBJ1-2; D is uncertain. The V gene lost 0 bases and the J gene lost 7 bases, with 15 bases spanning the gap. Germline V gene data show CDR1 as SQVTM and CDR2 as ANQGSEA. The CDR3 totals 14 residues. Here the CDR3 reads CSVEEGGALGGYTF. The CDR3 nucleotides are TGCAGCGTTGAAGAAGGCGGCGCCTTAGGTGGCTACACCTTC.